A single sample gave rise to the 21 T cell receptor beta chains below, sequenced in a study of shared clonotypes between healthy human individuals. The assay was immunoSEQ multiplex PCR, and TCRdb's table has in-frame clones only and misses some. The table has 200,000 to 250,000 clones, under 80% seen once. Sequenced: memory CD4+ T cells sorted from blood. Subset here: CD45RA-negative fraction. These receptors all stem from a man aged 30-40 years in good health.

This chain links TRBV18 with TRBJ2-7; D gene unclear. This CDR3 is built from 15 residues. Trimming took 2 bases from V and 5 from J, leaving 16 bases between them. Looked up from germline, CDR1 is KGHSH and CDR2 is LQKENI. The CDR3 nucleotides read TGTGCCAGCTCACCAATTCTAGATTTGGGCAACGAGCAGTACTTC. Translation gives CASSPILDLGNEQYF.

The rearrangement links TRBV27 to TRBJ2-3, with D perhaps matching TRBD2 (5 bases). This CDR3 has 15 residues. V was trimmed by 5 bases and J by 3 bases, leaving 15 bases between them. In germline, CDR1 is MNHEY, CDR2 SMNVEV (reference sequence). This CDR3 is CASSPLQEGTDTQYF. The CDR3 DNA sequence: TGTGCCAGCAGTCCACTACAAGAGGGAACAGATACGCAGTATTTT.

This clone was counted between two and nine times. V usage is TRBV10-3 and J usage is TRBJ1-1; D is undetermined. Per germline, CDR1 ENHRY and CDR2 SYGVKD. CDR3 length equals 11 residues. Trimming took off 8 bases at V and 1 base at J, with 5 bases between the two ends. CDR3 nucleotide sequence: TGTGCCATCGCGGGGAACACTGAAGCTTTCTTT. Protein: CAIAGNTEAFF.

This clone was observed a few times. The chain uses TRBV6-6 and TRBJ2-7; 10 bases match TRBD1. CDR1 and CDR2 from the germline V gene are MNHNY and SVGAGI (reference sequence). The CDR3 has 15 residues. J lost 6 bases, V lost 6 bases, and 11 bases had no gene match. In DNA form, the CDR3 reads TGTGCCAGCAGCAGACCCGCGGGACAGGGGTCCGAGCAGTACTTC. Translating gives CASSRPAGQGSEQYF.

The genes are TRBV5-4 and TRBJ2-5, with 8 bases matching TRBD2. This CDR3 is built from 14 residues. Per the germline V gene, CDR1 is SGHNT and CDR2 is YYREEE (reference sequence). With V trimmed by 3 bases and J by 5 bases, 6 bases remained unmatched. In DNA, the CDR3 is TGTGCCAGCAGCTCGTGGACTAGCCGGGAGACCCAGTACTTC. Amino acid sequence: CASSSWTSRETQYF.

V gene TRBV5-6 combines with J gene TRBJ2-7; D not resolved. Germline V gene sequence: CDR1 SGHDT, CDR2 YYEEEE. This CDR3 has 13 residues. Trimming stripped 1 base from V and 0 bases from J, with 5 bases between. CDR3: CASSLMGSYEQYF. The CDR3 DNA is TGTGCCAGCAGCTTGATGGGCTCCTACGAGCAGTACTTC.

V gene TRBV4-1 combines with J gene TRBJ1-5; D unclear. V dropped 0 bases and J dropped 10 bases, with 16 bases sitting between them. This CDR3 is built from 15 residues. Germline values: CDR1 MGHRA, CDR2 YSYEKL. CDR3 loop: CASSQDFGGWRPQHF. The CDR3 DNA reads TGCGCCAGCAGCCAAGATTTTGGAGGCTGGCGACCCCAGCATTTT.

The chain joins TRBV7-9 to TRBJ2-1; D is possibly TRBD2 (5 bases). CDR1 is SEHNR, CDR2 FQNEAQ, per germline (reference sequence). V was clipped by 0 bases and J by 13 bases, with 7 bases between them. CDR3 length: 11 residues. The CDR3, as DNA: TGTGCCAGCAGCTTAGCCGGGAAACAGTTCTTC. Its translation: CASSLAGKQFF.

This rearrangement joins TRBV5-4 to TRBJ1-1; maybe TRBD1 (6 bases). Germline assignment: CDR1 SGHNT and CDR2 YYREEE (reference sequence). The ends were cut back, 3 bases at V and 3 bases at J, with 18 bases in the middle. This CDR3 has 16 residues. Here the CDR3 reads CASSYWTAATDTEAFF. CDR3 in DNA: TGTGCCAGCAGCTACTGGACAGCAGCGACGGACACTGAAGCTTTCTTT.

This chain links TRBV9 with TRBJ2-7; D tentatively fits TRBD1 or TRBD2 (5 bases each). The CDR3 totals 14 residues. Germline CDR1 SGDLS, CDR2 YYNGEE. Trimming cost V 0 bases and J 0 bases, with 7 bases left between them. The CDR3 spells CASSVGGSSYEQYF. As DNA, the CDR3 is TGTGCCAGCAGCGTAGGGGGGTCCTCCTACGAGCAGTACTTC.

Written as DNA, the CDR3 is TGTGCCAGCAGCGTAGGACCGTCGGAGACCCAGTACTTC. Translating it yields CASSVGPSETQYF. V usage is TRBV9 and J usage is TRBJ2-5; no clear D gene. The V and J ends lost 0 bases and 5 bases respectively, with 8 bases between them. Germline CDR1 is SGDLS and CDR2 is YYNGEE. CDR3 length equals 13 residues. Filled out from reference TRBV9 and TRBJ2-5, the complete variable domain reads DSGVTQTPKHLITATGQRVTLRCSPRSGDLSVYWYQQSLDQGLQFLIQYYNGEERAKGNILERFSAQQFPDLHSELNLSSLELGDSALYFCASSVGPSETQYFGPGTRLLVL.

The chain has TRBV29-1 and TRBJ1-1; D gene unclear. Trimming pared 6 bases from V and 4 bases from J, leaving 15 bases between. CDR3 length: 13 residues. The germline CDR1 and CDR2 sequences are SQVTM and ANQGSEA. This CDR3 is CSVALLGTTEAFF. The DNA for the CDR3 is TGCAGCGTAGCTTTATTAGGTACCACTGAAGCTTTCTTT. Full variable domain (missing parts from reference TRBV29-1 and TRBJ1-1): SAVISQKPSRDICQRGTSLTIQCQVDSQVTMMFWYRQQPGQSLTLIATANQGSEATYESGFVIDKFPISRPNLTFSTLTVSNMSPEDSSIYLCSVALLGTTEAFFGQGTRLTVV.

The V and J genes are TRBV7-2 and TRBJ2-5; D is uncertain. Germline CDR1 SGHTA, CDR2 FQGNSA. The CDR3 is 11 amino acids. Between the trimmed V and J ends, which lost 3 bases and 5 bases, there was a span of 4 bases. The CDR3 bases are TGTGCCAGCAGCTTTAGTGAGACCCAGTACTTC. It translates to CASSFSETQYF.

The CDR3 DNA reads TGTGCCAGCAGCCCTCGCACTAGCGGGATTTTGTTAGATACGCAGTATTTT. The encoded protein is CASSPRTSGILLDTQYF. The rearrangement joins TRBV9 to TRBJ2-3; 10 positions match TRBD2. The CDR3 totals 17 residues. V trimming: 4 bases; J trimming: 5 bases; junction bases outside the gene matches: 13. Germline V lookup: CDR1 SGDLS, CDR2 YYNGEE.

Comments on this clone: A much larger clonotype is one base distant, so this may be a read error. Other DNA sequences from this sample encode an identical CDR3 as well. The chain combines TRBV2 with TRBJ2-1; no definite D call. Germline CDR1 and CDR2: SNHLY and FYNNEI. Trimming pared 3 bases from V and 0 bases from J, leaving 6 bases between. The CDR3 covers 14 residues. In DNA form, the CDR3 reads TGTGCCAGCAGTGACTCGAGCTCCTACAATGAGCAGTTCTTC. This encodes CASSDSSSYNEQFF. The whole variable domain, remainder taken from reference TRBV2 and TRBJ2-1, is EPEVTQTPSHQVTQMGQEVILRCVPISNHLYFYWYRQILGQKVEFLVSFYNNEISEKSEIFDDQFSVERPDGSNFTLKIRSTKLEDSAMYFCASSDSSSYNEQFFGPGTRLTVL.

CDR3 loop: CASSLAGANEQFF. In DNA, the CDR3 is TGTGCCAGCAGCTTAGCGGGGGCCAATGAGCAGTTCTTC. The J gene is TRBJ2-1, the V gene TRBV7-8; possible D gene TRBD1, 6 bases. Trimming pared 0 bases from V and 6 bases from J, leaving 6 bases between. CDR3 length: 13 amino acids. Per the germline V gene, CDR1 is SGHVS and CDR2 is FQNEAQ.

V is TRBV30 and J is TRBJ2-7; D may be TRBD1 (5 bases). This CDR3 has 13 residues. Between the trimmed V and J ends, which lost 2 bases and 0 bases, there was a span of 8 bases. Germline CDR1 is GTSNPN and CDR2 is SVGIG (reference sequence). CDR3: CAWSTGRSYEQYF. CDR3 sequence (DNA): TGTGCCTGGAGTACAGGCCGCTCCTACGAGCAGTACTTC.

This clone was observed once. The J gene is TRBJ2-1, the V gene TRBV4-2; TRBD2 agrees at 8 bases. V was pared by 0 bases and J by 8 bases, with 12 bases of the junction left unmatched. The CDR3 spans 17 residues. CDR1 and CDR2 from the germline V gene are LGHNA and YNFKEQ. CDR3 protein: CASSQDNVAGGWDEQFF. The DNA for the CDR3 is TGTGCCAGCAGCCAAGATAATGTCGCGGGGGGTTGGGATGAGCAGTTCTTC.

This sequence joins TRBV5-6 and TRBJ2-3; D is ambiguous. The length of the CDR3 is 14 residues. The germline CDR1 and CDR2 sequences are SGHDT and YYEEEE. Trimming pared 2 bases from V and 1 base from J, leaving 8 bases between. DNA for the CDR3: TGTGCCAGCAGCTTCCGGGTGGGCACAGATACGCAGTATTTT. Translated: CASSFRVGTDTQYF.

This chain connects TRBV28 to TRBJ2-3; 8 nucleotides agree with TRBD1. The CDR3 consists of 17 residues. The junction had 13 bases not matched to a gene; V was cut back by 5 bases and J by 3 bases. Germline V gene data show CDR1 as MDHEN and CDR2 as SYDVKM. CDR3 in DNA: TGTGCCAGCAGTCCACCCCGGACAGGGATCATAACAGATACGCAGTATTTT. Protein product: CASSPPRTGIITDTQYF. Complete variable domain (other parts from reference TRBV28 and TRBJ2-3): DVKVTQSSRYLVKRTGEKVFLECVQDMDHENMFWYRQDPGLGLRLIYFSYDVKMKEKGDIPEGYSVSREKKERFSLILESASTNQTSMYLCASSPPRTGIITDTQYFGPGTRLTVL.

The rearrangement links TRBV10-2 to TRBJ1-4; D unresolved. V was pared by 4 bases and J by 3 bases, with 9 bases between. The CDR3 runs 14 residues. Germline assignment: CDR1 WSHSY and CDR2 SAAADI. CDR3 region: CASSANLANEKLFF. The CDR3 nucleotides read TGCGCCAGCAGTGCAAACCTAGCTAATGAAAAACTGTTTTTT.